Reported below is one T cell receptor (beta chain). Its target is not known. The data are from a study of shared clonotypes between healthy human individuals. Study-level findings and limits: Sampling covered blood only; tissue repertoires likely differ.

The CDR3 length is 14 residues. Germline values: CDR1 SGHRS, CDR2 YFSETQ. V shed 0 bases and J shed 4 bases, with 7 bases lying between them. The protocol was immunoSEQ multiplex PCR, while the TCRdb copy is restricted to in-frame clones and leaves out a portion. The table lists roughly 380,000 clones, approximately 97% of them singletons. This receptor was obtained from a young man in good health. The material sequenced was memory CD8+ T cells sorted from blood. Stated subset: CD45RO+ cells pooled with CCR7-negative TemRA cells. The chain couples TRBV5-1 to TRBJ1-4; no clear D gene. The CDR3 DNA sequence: TGCGCCAGCAGCTTGGGGGCCTTTAATGAAAAACTGTTTTTT. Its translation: CASSLGAFNEKLFF.